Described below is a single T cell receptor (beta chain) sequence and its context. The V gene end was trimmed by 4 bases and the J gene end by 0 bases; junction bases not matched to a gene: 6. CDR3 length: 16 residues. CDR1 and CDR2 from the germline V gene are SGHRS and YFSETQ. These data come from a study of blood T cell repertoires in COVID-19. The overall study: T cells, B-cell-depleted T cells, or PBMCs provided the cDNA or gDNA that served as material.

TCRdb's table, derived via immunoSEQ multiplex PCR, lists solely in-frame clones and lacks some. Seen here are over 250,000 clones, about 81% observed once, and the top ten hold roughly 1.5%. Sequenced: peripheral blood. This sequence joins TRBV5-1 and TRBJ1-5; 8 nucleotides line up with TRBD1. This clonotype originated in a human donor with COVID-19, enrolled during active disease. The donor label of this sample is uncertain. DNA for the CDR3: TGCGCCAGCAGCACCGGGACAGGTAATAGCAATCAGCCCCAGCATTTT. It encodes CASSTGTGNSNQPQHF.